What follows is one T cell receptor beta chain and its context. These data originate in a study of blood T cell repertoires in COVID-19. Turning to the study itself: Nucleic acid was either cDNA or gDNA, and it came from T cells, B-cell-depleted T cells, or PBMCs.

The CDR3 is 16 amino acids. Per the authors' pipeline: Reference gene primer amplification gave nucleated cell count estimates. Some clones are missing from TCRdb's copy, which holds only in-frame ones; the method was immunoSEQ multiplex PCR. That table supplies the V and J calls and clone size; D and trimming were determined from the DNA. The profile shows 99,000 or so clones, 85% to 90% of them singletons. This TCR derives from a man aged 45-65 years with acute or convalescent COVID-19. The chain has TRBV21-1 and TRBJ2-2; the D call TRBD2 from the table was never checked on the DNA. TRBV21-1 is a recognized pseudogene. The sample comprised peripheral blood. CDR3 bases: TGTGCCAGCAGCAAAGGGGGAGATTCGAACACCGGGGAGCTGTTTTTT. It translates to CASSKGGDSNTGELFF.